These T cell receptor beta chains were read from a single sample in a study of blood T cell repertoires in COVID-19. Repertoires were generated with immunoSEQ multiplex PCR, while TCRdb's copy carries only in-frame clones and drops some. The sample includes around 200,000 clones, 70% to 90% of them seen just once. Sequences were obtained from peripheral blood. These receptor sequences come from a woman under 30 who had recovered from COVID-19. The CDR3 runs from the conserved cysteine through the conserved F or W. D genes are given only for firm matches. Rows may omit the clone size; those that give it use once, few, many or a size class.

>TRBV9|few|TRBJ1-1|TRBD1
TGTGCCAGCAGCTCACAGGGGGGCGCGGGGCCAAACACTGAAGCTTTCTTT
CASSSQGGAGPNTEAFF
>TRBV10-1|NA|TRBJ2-1|TRBD2
TGCGCCAGCAGTCCGGGACTAGCGGGAGGTTACAATGAGCAGTTCTTC
CASSPGLAGGYNEQFF
>TRBV9|NA|TRBJ1-3|NA
TGTGCCAGCAGCCCCCGGGGTGTCTCTGGAAACACCATATATTTT
CASSPRGVSGNTIYF
>TRBV5-4|NA|TRBJ1-2|NA
TGTGCCAGCAGCTTGGAATCGGGTGGCTACACCTTC
CASSLESGGYTF
>TRBV6-5|NA|TRBJ1-6|NA
TGTGCCAGCAGGTTGGACAGTAATTCACCCCTCCACTTT
CASRLDSNSPLHF
>TRBV5-5|NA|TRBJ1-1|TRBD1
TGTGCCAGCAGCTATTTACAGGGGGGATGGAACACTGAAGCTTTCTTT
CASSYLQGGWNTEAFF
>TRBV4-1|NA|TRBJ1-1|NA
TGCGCCAGCAGCCAAGATCGGGTCTCTGAAGCTTTCTTT
CASSQDRVSEAFF
>TRBV15|NA|TRBJ2-1|NA
TGTGCCACCAGCAGATTAAACAATGAGCAGTTCTTC
CATSRLNNEQFF
>TRBV2|NA|TRBJ1-6|TRBD1
TGTGCCAGCAGTGAACAGGGGGCCTCCTCACCCCTCCACTTT
CASSEQGASSPLHF
>TRBV7-9|NA|TRBJ2-7|TRBD2
TGTGCCAGCAGCCAAAGAGACAGCGGGAGGGCCGGTTACGAGCAGTACTTC
CASSQRDSGRAGYEQYF
>TRBV9|NA|TRBJ2-7|TRBD1
TGTGCCAGCAGCGTAGCGACAGGGGATCTCTACGAGCAGTACTTC
CASSVATGDLYEQYF
>TRBV2|NA|TRBJ1-1|NA
TGTGCCAGCAGCCCGGAATCCGGGGTGAACACTGAAGCTTTCTTT
CASSPESGVNTEAFF
>TRBV19|NA|TRBJ1-2|NA
TGTGCCAGTAGTAAGGGGTGGTACTATGGCTACACCTTC
CASSKGWYYGYTF
>TRBV19|NA|TRBJ1-5|NA
TGTGCCAGTAGTCCAGACCAGGGTACGGGCAATCAGCCCCAGCATTTT
CASSPDQGTGNQPQHF
>TRBV7-3|NA|TRBJ1-1|NA
TGTGCCAGCAGCTTCGCTATGAACACTGAAGCTTTCTTT
CASSFAMNTEAFF
>TRBV5-1|NA|TRBJ1-5|NA
TGCGCCAGCAGCCCAGGGAGCAATCAGCCCCAGCATTTT
CASSPGSNQPQHF
>TRBV5-4|NA|TRBJ2-1|NA
TGTGCCAGCAGCTTCCCGGGAGCCCCAAATGAGCAGTTCTTC
CASSFPGAPNEQFF
>TRBV11-2|NA|TRBJ1-3|TRBD1
TGTGCCAGCAGCTTAGAGAACAGGGGTTCAAACACCATATATTTT
CASSLENRGSNTIYF
>TRBV5-4|NA|TRBJ1-2|NA
TGTGCCAGCAGCTTGTCGCTCCAGGGCTACTATGGCTACACCTTC
CASSLSLQGYYGYTF
>TRBV13|NA|TRBJ2-7|NA
TGTGCCAGCAGCTTAGGCCTGGCCAGGCCCGAGCAGTACTTC
CASSLGLARPEQYF
>TRBV10-3|NA|TRBJ1-2|TRBD1
TGTGCCATCAGTGGTGACAGGGCTCTCGACGGCTACACCTTC
CAISGDRALDGYTF
>TRBV7-7|NA|TRBJ2-1|NA
TGTGCCAGCAGCTTAGCTAGCGGTTACAATGAGCAGTTCTTC
CASSLASGYNEQFF
>TRBV4-1|once|TRBJ1-5|NA
TGCGCCAGCAGCCAAGACAGGAACAATCAGCCCCAGCATTTT
CASSQDRNNQPQHF
>TRBV27|NA|TRBJ2-3|NA
TGTGCCAGCAGTCGGAGGGAGACAGATACGCAGTATTTT
CASSRRETDTQYF
>TRBV7-9|NA|TRBJ1-1|NA
TGTGCCAGCAGCTTAGGCACAGTCCCTGAAGCTTTCTTT
CASSLGTVPEAFF
>TRBV29-1|NA|TRBJ2-7|NA
TGCAGCGTTGTGGACAACTCCTACGAGCAGTACTTC
CSVVDNSYEQYF
>TRBV5-5|NA|TRBJ1-2|TRBD1
TGTGCCAGCAGCTTAAACCTGGGACAGGGATACTATGGCTACACCTTC
CASSLNLGQGYYGYTF
>TRBV30|once|TRBJ1-4|NA
TGTGCCTGGAGTCTGGGCCACAGCTCCTATGAAAAACTGTTTTTT
CAWSLGHSSYEKLFF
>TRBV15|once|TRBJ2-1|TRBD2
TGTGCCACCAGCAGAGGGGCTAGCGGGAGGGCCAATGAGCAGTTCTTC
CATSRGASGRANEQFF
>TRBV5-4|NA|TRBJ2-6|NA
TGTGCCAGCAGCTTACCACAGGGCCGCTCTGGGGCCAACGTCCTGACTTTC
CASSLPQGRSGANVLTF
>TRBV19|NA|TRBJ2-1|TRBD2
TGTGCCAGTAGTATCAGCGGGGGACCCTACAATGAGCAGTTCTTC
CASSISGGPYNEQFF
>TRBV5-4|NA|TRBJ1-3|NA
TGTGCCAGCAGCGTAGGACCTTTAAGGAGGGGACCTGGAAACACCATATATTTT
CASSVGPLRRGPGNTIYF
>TRBV4-2|few|TRBJ2-1|NA
TGTGCCAGCAGCCAAGACGCCCAGCGCCCTTACAATGAGCAGTTCTTC
CASSQDAQRPYNEQFF
>TRBV10-2|NA|TRBJ1-4|NA
TGCGCCAGCATGGAAACTACTCAAACTAATGAAAAACTGTTTTTT
CASMETTQTNEKLFF
>TRBV27|NA|TRBJ1-1|TRBD1
TGTGCCAGCAGTAAACGGACAGGAATGAACACTGAAGCTTTCTTT
CASSKRTGMNTEAFF
>TRBV6-5|NA|TRBJ1-1|TRBD1
TGTGCCAGCAGTTCCAAGACAGGGGGCAGAATCACTGAAGCTTTCTTT
CASSSKTGGRITEAFF
>TRBV2|NA|TRBJ1-3|NA
TGTGCCAGCATCCGTTCCCTAGGGGCTGGAAACACCATATATTTT
CASIRSLGAGNTIYF
>TRBV19|NA|TRBJ2-1|TRBD2
TGTGCCAGTACCCCACGACTAGCGGGAGGTCCCTACAATGAGCAGTTCTTC
CASTPRLAGGPYNEQFF
>TRBV27|NA|TRBJ1-5|TRBD1
TGTGCCAGCAGTGGACAGGTCAATCAGCCCCAGCATTTT
CASSGQVNQPQHF
>TRBV4-3|NA|TRBJ2-1|TRBD2
TGCGCCAGCAGCCAAGTGGGACTAGAGGGTGAGCAGTTCTTC
CASSQVGLEGEQFF
>TRBV7-8|NA|TRBJ2-1|TRBD2
TGTGCCAGCAGCTTAGCAAGACTAGCGGACAATGAGCAGTTCTTC
CASSLARLADNEQFF
>TRBV25-1|NA|TRBJ1-3|TRBD1
TGTGCCAGCAGTGGGCTGGGACAGAGCTCTGGAAACACCATATATTTT
CASSGLGQSSGNTIYF
>TRBV2|few|TRBJ2-7|NA
TGTGCCATCCTGACAGGACTCCTCTACGAGCAGTACTTC
CAILTGLLYEQYF
>TRBV7-9|few|TRBJ2-1|NA
TGTGCCAGCAGCCCGTACAATGAGCAGTTCTTC
CASSPYNEQFF
>TRBV4-1|NA|TRBJ2-7|NA
TGCGCCAGCAGCCAAGACAGCTCCTACGAGCAGTACTTC
CASSQDSSYEQYF
>TRBV4-3|NA|TRBJ1-1|TRBD1
TGCGCCAGCAGCCAGCAGACAGGGGGGAACACTGAAGCTTTCTTT
CASSQQTGGNTEAFF
>TRBV30|few|TRBJ1-1|TRBD1
TGTGCCTATAGCGGGACAGGGGACACTGAAGCTTTCTTT
CAYSGTGDTEAFF
>TRBV9|NA|TRBJ2-1|TRBD2
TGTGCCAGCAGCGTAGAATCGAGCGGGAGCGCTGAGCAGTTCTTC
CASSVESSGSAEQFF
>TRBV6-2/TRBV6-3|NA|TRBJ2-1|NA
TGTGCCAGCAGTTACGCGGGCCGCTCCTACAATGAGCAGTTCTTC
CASSYAGRSYNEQFF
>TRBV28|NA|TRBJ1-2|NA
TGTGCAACCGTATTGACTCCCCAAACTTATGGCTACACCTTC
CATVLTPQTYGYTF